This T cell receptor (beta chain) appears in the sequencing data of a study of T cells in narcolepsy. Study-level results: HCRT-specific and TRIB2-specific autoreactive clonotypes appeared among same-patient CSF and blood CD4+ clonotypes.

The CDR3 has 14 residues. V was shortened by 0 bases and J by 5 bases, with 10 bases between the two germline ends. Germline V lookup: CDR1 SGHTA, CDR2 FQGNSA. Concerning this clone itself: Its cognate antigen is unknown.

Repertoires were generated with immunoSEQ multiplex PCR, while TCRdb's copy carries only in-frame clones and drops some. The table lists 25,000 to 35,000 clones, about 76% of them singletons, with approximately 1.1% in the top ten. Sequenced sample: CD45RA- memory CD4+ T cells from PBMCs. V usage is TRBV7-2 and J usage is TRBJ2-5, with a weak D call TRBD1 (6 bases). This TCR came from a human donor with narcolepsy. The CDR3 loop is CASSLAGARETQYF. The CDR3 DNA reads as TGTGCCAGCAGCTTAGCGGGGGCCAGGGAGACCCAGTACTTC.